Below are 24 T cell receptor beta chains sequenced from a single sample in a study of blood T cell repertoires in COVID-19. Here immunoSEQ multiplex PCR was the method, and the copy in TCRdb shows in-frame clones only, minus some. The table shows about 80,000 clones, with around 80% occurring only once. Sequenced: peripheral blood. These receptors originate from a human donor in a cohort sampled during active COVID-19.

The chain employs TRBV5-1 and TRBJ1-6; 7 nucleotides match TRBD1. Germline CDR1 and CDR2: SGHRS and YFSETQ. V dropped 4 bases and J dropped 5; count of bases not matched to a gene: 21. This CDR3 spans 20 amino acids. The chain's CDR3 is CASSARARGGTGENNSPLHF. The CDR3 DNA sequence: TGCGCCAGCAGCGCCAGGGCAAGGGGTGGAACAGGGGAAAATAATTCACCCCTCCACTTT.

V gene TRBV2 combines with J gene TRBJ1-5, with 7 bases matching TRBD1. V shed 6 bases and J 7 bases; nucleotides not matched to a gene: 6. CDR1 is SNHLY and CDR2 is FYNNEI in the germline V gene. CDR3 length equals 13 residues. This CDR3 is CASRTGLRQPQHF. The CDR3 bases are TGTGCCAGCAGGACAGGGTTGAGGCAGCCCCAGCATTTT.

This chain joins TRBV5-4 and TRBJ1-6; D is unclear. Germline CDR1 is SGHNT and CDR2 is YYREEE (reference sequence). The CDR3 loop spans 12 amino acids. V dropped 0 bases and J dropped 9 bases, with 4 bases sitting between them. In DNA, the CDR3 is TGTGCCAGCAGCTTGGATCGTTCACCCCTCCACTTT. The encoded protein is CASSLDRSPLHF.

The rearrangement uses TRBV9 and TRBJ2-7; weak D call: TRBD2 (6 bases). The CDR3 is 16 residues long. The ends were cut back, 3 bases at V and 11 bases at J, with 27 bases in the middle. The V gene's germline CDR1 is SGDLS and CDR2 YYNGEE. The CDR3 nucleotides read TGTGCCAGCAGCGGGGGTCGGGCGGGACCCCCCAGCTTGGAGTACTTC. Translating it yields CASSGGRAGPPSLEYF.

The V and J genes are TRBV12-3 or TRBV12-4 and TRBJ1-5; 7 bases line up with TRBD1. V lost 4 bases and J lost 7; bases outside the gene matches: 4. The length of the CDR3 is 13 residues. The CDR3: CASSSPGGQPQHF. The CDR3 DNA is TGTGCCAGCAGTTCCCCAGGGGGGCAGCCCCAGCATTTT.

The V and J genes are TRBV28 and TRBJ1-5, with D maybe TRBD1 (6 bases). CDR3 size: 15 residues. Germline V CDR1 and CDR2: MDHEN, SYDVKM. V shed 3 bases and J shed 0 bases, with 9 bases lying between them. DNA of the CDR3: TGTGCCAGCAGTTTTGGACAGAGTAGCAATCAGCCCCAGCATTTT. Protein: CASSFGQSSNQPQHF.

This chain uses TRBV6-6 with TRBJ2-2; TRBD2 aligns across 13 bases. V was pared by 8 bases and J by 6 bases, with 6 bases of the junction left unmatched. The CDR3 runs 15 residues. Germline V gene lookup returns CDR1 MNHNY and CDR2 SVGAGI (reference sequence). The CDR3 nucleotides read TGTGCCAGCTGGACTAGCGGGGGTGCGGCCGGGGAGCTGTTTTTT. Its translation: CASWTSGGAAGELFF.

This chain uses TRBV7-8 with TRBJ2-7, with TRBD1 matching 8 bases. The germline V gene has CDR1 SGHVS and CDR2 FQNEAQ. The CDR3 is 17 residues long. J was trimmed by 6 bases and V by 3 bases; bases with no gene match: 16. The chain's CDR3 is CASSLLGQGARSGEQYF. CDR3 nucleotide sequence: TGTGCCAGCAGCTTGCTTGGACAGGGCGCAAGGTCAGGCGAGCAGTACTTC.

This sequence joins TRBV5-1 and TRBJ2-3; TRBD2 is a possible D gene (5 bases). This CDR3 has 15 residues. The V gene's germline CDR1 is SGHRS and CDR2 YFSETQ. V lost 3 bases to trimming and J lost 3 bases, with 14 bases between them. The CDR3 DNA reads TGCGCCAGCAGCTCGAGCGGCTTAAGAACAGATACGCAGTATTTT. Translating gives CASSSSGLRTDTQYF.

The V and J genes are TRBV10-3 and TRBJ1-2; TRBD1 matches at 9 bases. Germline V gene sequence: CDR1 ENHRY, CDR2 SYGVKD. The CDR3 consists of 19 residues. The J segment lost 3 bases and the V segment lost 6 bases, leaving 20 bases of the junction unmatched. CDR3 region: CAISRRNGQGIEVDYGYTF. The CDR3, as DNA: TGTGCCATCAGCCGAAGGAACGGACAGGGGATCGAGGTTGACTATGGCTACACCTTC.

This clone occurred once. The CDR3 coding sequence is TGTGCCAGCAGTCGGGGGGGGACGTACTACGAGCAGTACTTC. Translated, it gives CASSRGGTYYEQYF. The chain employs TRBV28 and TRBJ2-7; 8 positions agree with TRBD2. Germline CDR1 and CDR2: MDHEN and SYDVKM. J gave up 3 bases and V 5 bases, and 6 bases lay outside the gene matches. The CDR3 has 14 residues.

CDR3 residues: CASRIDREGNTEAFF. The DNA for the CDR3 is TGTGCCAGCAGGATTGACAGGGAAGGTAACACTGAAGCTTTCTTT. The chain has TRBV2 and TRBJ1-1; TRBD1 matches 7 bases. Germline trimming cut 6 bases from V and 2 bases from J; bases unmatched to any gene: 9. This CDR3 contains 15 residues. Germline CDR1 is SNHLY and CDR2 is FYNNEI.

This chain links TRBV6-6 with TRBJ1-4, with 11 nucleotides matching TRBD1. Germline CDR1 is MNHNY and CDR2 is SVGAGI (reference sequence). This CDR3 region has 16 residues. V shed 6 bases, J shed 8 bases, and the junction held 11 bases outside the gene matches. CDR3 nucleotides: TGTGCCAGCAGCCCCGGGGACAGGGGGTCTGGGGAAAAACTGTTTTTT. As protein: CASSPGDRGSGEKLFF.

The CDR3 region has the DNA TGTGCCAGCAGCTTACCCCGGGGAGCGGGGGGGTTGGGCAATGAGCAGTTCTTC. Translation: CASSLPRGAGGLGNEQFF. The chain carries TRBV7-2 and TRBJ2-1, with 10 bases fitting TRBD2. With V trimmed by 2 bases and J by 6 bases, 13 bases remained unmatched. Germline loops: CDR1 SGHTA, CDR2 FQGNSA. The CDR3 sequence is 18 residues long. Full variable domain (missing parts from reference TRBV7-2 and TRBJ2-1): GAGVSQSPSNKVTEKGKDVELRCDPISGHTALYWYRQSLGQGLEFLIYFQGNSAPDKSGLPSDRFSAERTGGSVSTLTIQRTQQEDSAVYLCASSLPRGAGGLGNEQFFGPGTRLTVL.

The CDR3: CASSTSTEAFF. Written as DNA, the CDR3 is TGTGCCAGCAGTACCAGCACTGAAGCTTTCTTT. The V call is TRBV6-5, the J call TRBJ1-1, with D hard to call. This CDR3 has 11 amino acids. V lost 5 bases to trimming and J lost 4 bases, with 5 bases between them. Germline lookup yields CDR1 MNHEY and CDR2 SVGAGI.

The chain joins TRBV29-1 to TRBJ2-3; TRBD2 is a possible D gene (6 bases). The germline V gene has CDR1 SQVTM and CDR2 ANQGSEA. The CDR3 contains 14 residues. V shed 5 bases and J shed 2 bases, with 14 bases lying between them. DNA of the CDR3: TGCAGCGTTCTATCGGGACTCCTCACAGATACGCAGTATTTT. Amino acids: CSVLSGLLTDTQYF.

This clone was detected once. V gene TRBV5-5 combines with J gene TRBJ2-7, with D unresolved. The CDR3 has 12 residues. Deletions cut 4 bases from V and 7 bases from J, with 12 bases between. Germline V gene lookup returns CDR1 SGHKS and CDR2 YYEKEE (reference sequence). The CDR3 region is CASSQGTVEQYF. The CDR3 DNA sequence: TGTGCCAGCAGCCAAGGAACAGTAGAGCAGTACTTC.

The chain uses TRBV12-2 and TRBJ2-1; the D call of TRBD2 is as the table states it, not checked on the DNA. TRBV12-2 is shown as a pseudogene. There are 17 residues in the CDR3. CDR3 region: CASRLAPAGGSVCEQFF. As DNA, the CDR3 is TGTGCAAGTCGCTTAGCGCCGGCGGGGGGTAGCGTTTGTGAGCAGTTCTTC.

The gene calls are TRBV6-5 and TRBJ2-6; D uncertain. This CDR3 has 15 residues. Between the trimmed V and J ends, which lost 6 bases and 3 bases, there was a span of 12 bases. The germline CDR1 and CDR2 sequences are MNHEY and SVGAGI. The DNA for the CDR3 is TGTGCCAGCAGACGTTGGAGTAATGGGGCCAACGTCCTGACTTTC. Its protein product is CASRRWSNGANVLTF.

The chain uses TRBV7-9 and TRBJ1-1, with 7 bases aligning to TRBD1. The CDR3 runs to 13 residues. Germline V lookup: CDR1 SEHNR, CDR2 FQNEAQ (reference sequence). V lost 3 bases and J lost 3; bases outside the gene matches: 1. The CDR3: CASSFTGDTEAFF. The DNA for the CDR3 is TGTGCCAGCAGCTTCACAGGGGACACTGAAGCTTTCTTT.

This clone was detected a few times. V is TRBV2 and J is TRBJ1-1; 7 positions agree with TRBD1. The germline V gene encodes CDR1 SNHLY and CDR2 FYNNEI. The CDR3 length is 12 residues. The J segment lost 3 bases and the V segment lost 6 bases, leaving 1 base of the junction unmatched. DNA of the CDR3: TGTGCCAGCAGACAGGGGCACACTGAAGCTTTCTTT. Translated, it gives CASRQGHTEAFF.

V is TRBV3-1 (or the pseudogene TRBV3-2) and J is TRBJ1-4, with D unclear. The germline V gene has CDR1 LGHDT and CDR2 YNNKEL (reference sequence). The CDR3 has 17 amino acids. V was trimmed by 0 bases and J by 2 bases, leaving 13 bases between them. In DNA form, the CDR3 reads TGTGCCAGCAGCCAAGATCGGGTATTAGGCACTAATGAAAAACTGTTTTTT. It specifies CASSQDRVLGTNEKLFF.

The V call is TRBV6-6, the J call TRBJ1-4; D perhaps matches TRBD1 (6 bases). This CDR3 contains 14 residues. The germline V gene has CDR1 MNHNY and CDR2 SVGAGI (reference sequence). The germline V and J ends were trimmed by 6 bases and 3 bases, with 11 bases remaining between them. CDR3 in amino acids: CASSRGQSNEKLFF. CDR3 sequence (DNA): TGTGCCAGCAGCCGCGGACAGTCTAATGAAAAACTGTTTTTT.

This chain uses TRBV19 with TRBJ2-2, with 9 bases aligning to TRBD2. The CDR3 spans 16 residues. Germline assignment: CDR1 LNHDA and CDR2 SQIVND (reference sequence). The V and J ends lost 2 bases and 6 bases, in that order; junction bases with no gene match: 7. CDR3 in amino acids: CASSITLAGRSGELFF. The CDR3 DNA reads as TGTGCCAGTAGTATAACGCTAGCGGGGAGGTCCGGGGAGCTGTTTTTT.